Listed here are 30 T cell receptor beta chains from one sample, sequenced in a study of shared clonotypes between healthy human individuals. Data came from immunoSEQ multiplex PCR; TCRdb stores just in-frame clones and leaves some out. The sample carries over a million clones, roughly 96% recorded once. The sample taken for sequencing was naive CD4+ T cells sorted from blood. The subset here: CD45RA+ positively selected. These receptors all come from a man under 40 in good health.

The rearrangement joins TRBV10-3 to TRBJ2-7; TRBD1 might be the D (5 bases). Trimming took off 10 bases at V and 5 bases at J, with 21 bases between the two ends. CDR1 is ENHRY and CDR2 is SYGVKD in the germline V gene. The CDR3 runs 14 residues. The CDR3 nucleotides are TGTGCCACCAGGATGGATAGGGGAAAGGACGAGCAGTACTTC. Protein product: CATRMDRGKDEQYF.

The chain couples TRBV19 to TRBJ2-2, with 9 bases matching TRBD1. CDR3 length: 16 residues. Per germline, CDR1 LNHDA and CDR2 SQIVND (reference sequence). The junction had 10 bases not matched to a gene; V was cut back by 5 bases and J by 6 bases. The CDR3 loop is CASSPRWTGAAGELFF. In DNA, the CDR3 is TGTGCCAGTAGTCCACGGTGGACAGGGGCGGCCGGGGAGCTGTTTTTT.

The chain is built from TRBV29-1 and TRBJ2-5; the D gene is possibly TRBD1 (6 bases). The CDR3 covers 12 residues. Germline V gene data show CDR1 as SQVTM and CDR2 as ANQGSEA. CDR3 DNA sequence: TGCACCGATGACAGGCCAGGGGAGACCCAGTACTTC. Encoded protein: CTDDRPGETQYF.

The V call is TRBV11-2, the J call TRBJ1-1; TRBD1 is a possible D gene (6 bases). The CDR3 runs to 17 residues. From germline, CDR1 is SGHAT and CDR2 FQNNGV. V gave up 1 base and J gave up 0 bases, with 15 bases separating them. The CDR3 sequence is CASSLAAWGRVNTEAFF. CDR3 nucleotides: TGTGCCAGCAGCTTAGCCGCATGGGGGCGCGTGAACACTGAAGCTTTCTTT.

The V gene is TRBV25-1, the J gene TRBJ2-7, with TRBD1 matching 7 bases. The CDR3 spans 13 residues. The germline gives CDR1 MGHDK, CDR2 SYGVNS. Unmatched junction bases numbered 3, after V lost 5 bases and J lost 2 bases. The CDR3 sequence is CASSRQGAYEQYF. The CDR3 nucleotides read TGTGCCAGCAGTAGACAGGGAGCCTACGAGCAGTACTTC.

This clone was recorded only once. V usage is TRBV11-2 and J usage is TRBJ1-2; the D gene is possibly TRBD1 (5 bases). CDR3 length equals 19 residues. The V and J ends lost 4 bases and 3 bases respectively, with 27 bases between them. CDR1 and CDR2 (germline): SGHAT, FQNNGV. CDR3 sequence reads: CASSSVVRDQVGIDYGYTF. DNA of the CDR3: TGTGCCAGCAGCTCAGTTGTACGGGACCAGGTTGGGATTGACTATGGCTACACCTTC. Using reference TRBV11-2 and TRBJ1-2 for the parts outside the CDR3, the full variable domain is EAGVAQSPRYKIIEKRQSVAFWCNPISGHATLYWYQQILGQGPKLLIQFQNNGVVDDSQLPKDRFSAERLKGVDSTLKIQPAKLEDSAVYLCASSSVVRDQVGIDYGYTFGSGTRLTVV.

The V gene is TRBV6-1, the J gene TRBJ2-1; TRBD2 might be the D (6 bases). V lost 2 bases and J lost 7, with 15 bases in between. The CDR3 has 15 amino acids. Germline values: CDR1 MNHNS, CDR2 SASEGT. The CDR3 sequence is CASSESTSRGNEQFF. The CDR3 coding sequence is TGTGCCAGCAGTGAATCAACATCCCGGGGGAATGAGCAGTTCTTC.

The CDR3 nucleotides read TGTGCCAGCAGCTTGGGAGCATACGACACTGAAGCTTTCTTT. This codes for CASSLGAYDTEAFF. The chain carries TRBV7-2 and TRBJ1-1; D gene uncertain. The ends were cut back, 3 bases at V and 3 bases at J, with 11 bases in the middle. CDR3 length: 14 residues. CDR1 is SGHTA, CDR2 FQGNSA, per germline.

The CDR3 sequence: CASRAGTELGGYTF. CDR3 sequence (DNA): TGTGCCAGCAGGGCCGGGACGGAGCTAGGCGGCTACACCTTC. The chain combines TRBV6-4 with TRBJ1-2; TRBD1 might be the D (5 bases). The CDR3 consists of 14 residues. Trimming removed 6 bases from V and 8 bases from J, with 19 bases in between. Germline V gene data show CDR1 as MRHNA and CDR2 as SNTAGT.

This clone was recorded once. Other DNA sequences in this specimen translate into the identical CDR3. This chain joins TRBV5-1 and TRBJ2-3; 12 bases fit TRBD2. The CDR3 has 16 residues. V gave up 4 bases and J gave up 3 bases; unmatched junction bases: 6. In germline, CDR1 is SGHRS, CDR2 YFSETQ. Written as DNA, the CDR3 is TGCGCCAGCAGCCCCGGCCTAGCGGGAGGGACAGATACGCAGTATTTT. This translates into CASSPGLAGGTDTQYF. Together with reference TRBV5-1 and TRBJ2-3, the CDR3 gives the full variable domain: KAGVTQTPRYLIKTRGQQVTLSCSPISGHRSVSWYQQTPGQGLQFLFEYFSETQRNKGNFPGRFSGRQFSNSRSEMNVSTLELGDSALYLCASSPGLAGGTDTQYFGPGTRLTVL.

The chain is built from TRBV27 and TRBJ2-2, with D uncertain. The CDR3 spans 15 residues. Germline assignment: CDR1 MNHEY and CDR2 SMNVEV (reference sequence). V dropped 0 bases and J dropped 1 base, with 6 bases sitting between them. The CDR3 loop is CASSLSGWNTGELFF. The CDR3 nucleotides read TGTGCCAGCAGTTTATCGGGGTGGAACACCGGGGAGCTGTTTTTT.

The rearrangement joins TRBV2 to TRBJ2-1; D unresolved. The CDR3 has 13 amino acids. Germline values: CDR1 SNHLY, CDR2 FYNNEI. V was pared by 5 bases and J by 9 bases, with 14 bases between. The CDR3 DNA follows: TGTGCCAGCAGTTCCTCAACCTGGGGTGAGCAGTTCTTC. This sequence encodes CASSSSTWGEQFF. Full variable domain (remainder filled in from reference TRBV2 and TRBJ2-1): EPEVTQTPSHQVTQMGQEVILRCVPISNHLYFYWYRQILGQKVEFLVSFYNNEISEKSEIFDDQFSVERPDGSNFTLKIRSTKLEDSAMYFCASSSSTWGEQFFGPGTRLTVL.

The J gene is TRBJ2-1, the V gene TRBV5-1, with 7 bases lining up with TRBD1. Germline V CDR1 and CDR2: SGHRS, YFSETQ. With V trimmed by 4 bases and J by 5 bases, 9 bases remained unmatched. This CDR3 region has 15 residues. This chain's CDR3 is CASSNRQGYDNEQFF. The CDR3 coding sequence is TGCGCCAGCAGCAACAGACAGGGCTACGACAATGAGCAGTTCTTC.

The rearrangement links TRBV5-4 to TRBJ2-5; no reliable D call. Per germline, CDR1 SGHNT and CDR2 YYREEE (reference sequence). V lost 2 bases, J lost 0 bases, and 5 bases lay in between. The CDR3 loop spans 13 amino acids. In DNA, the CDR3 is TGTGCCAGCAGCTTCAGCTACCAAGAGACCCAGTACTTC. Translating gives CASSFSYQETQYF.

This clone was picked up one time. V is TRBV29-1 and J is TRBJ2-1; 7 bases map to TRBD1. J lost 8 bases, V lost 6 bases, and 16 bases had no gene match. The CDR3 is 15 residues long. Germline CDR1 and CDR2: SQVTM and ANQGSEA. CDR3 nucleotide sequence: TGCAGCGTCACCCCGACAGGGATGGTCTGGGATGAGCAGTTCTTC. Encoded protein: CSVTPTGMVWDEQFF.

The chain joins TRBV6-4 to TRBJ1-5, with 9 bases identical to TRBD1. V shed 6 bases, J shed 2 bases, and the junction held 17 bases outside the gene matches. CDR3 length: 19 residues. Germline assignment: CDR1 MRHNA and CDR2 SNTAGT. The DNA of the CDR3 is TGTGCCAGCAGGTCCCCCCTGCGCATGGACAGGGGAGGCAATCAGCCCCAGCATTTT. It yields the protein CASRSPLRMDRGGNQPQHF.

The chain combines TRBV6-6 with TRBJ1-1; 8 nucleotides agree with TRBD1. The CDR3 consists of 15 residues. Germline CDR1 is MNHNY and CDR2 is SVGAGI (reference sequence). V lost 5 bases, J lost 0 bases, and 5 bases stayed unmatched. The CDR3 is CASSGRQGLNTEAFF. DNA of the CDR3: TGTGCCAGCAGTGGAAGACAGGGGTTGAACACTGAAGCTTTCTTT.

The chain combines TRBV5-4 with TRBJ2-2; D unresolved. The CDR3 loop spans 16 amino acids. The ends were cut back, 1 base at V and 4 bases at J, with 14 bases in the middle. The germline V gene has CDR1 SGHNT and CDR2 YYREEE (reference sequence). The CDR3, as DNA: TGTGCCAGCAGCTTGTTGGGTGAGACGGGCACCGGGGAGCTGTTTTTT. This codes for CASSLLGETGTGELFF.

The chain links TRBV11-3 to TRBJ2-1; unclear D gene. V was cut by 3 bases and J by 9 bases, with 12 bases left in between. Germline loops: CDR1 SGHNT, CDR2 YENEEA. CDR3 length: 13 amino acids. CDR3 DNA sequence: TGTGCCAGCAGCTTCCGGCAGTGGGGTGAGCAGTTCTTC. Protein sequence: CASSFRQWGEQFF.

The chain links TRBV12-5 to TRBJ1-2; 9 nucleotides match TRBD1. This CDR3 is built from 14 residues. V shed 5 bases and J 6 bases; nucleotides not matched to a gene: 7. CDR1 LGHNT and CDR2 FRNRAP come from the germline V gene. CDR3 region: CASGPGQGFNGYTF. The CDR3 DNA sequence: TGTGCTAGTGGTCCGGGACAGGGTTTCAATGGCTACACCTTC.

This chain links TRBV6-5 with TRBJ1-1; tentatively, D is TRBD1 (5 bases). Germline loops: CDR1 MNHEY, CDR2 SVGAGI. Trimming shortened V by 6 bases and J by 4 bases, and 15 bases separated the two germline ends. This CDR3 has 14 amino acids. CDR3 in amino acids: CASSGAGEGTEAFF. The CDR3 DNA follows: TGTGCCAGCAGCGGGGCGGGGGAGGGCACTGAAGCTTTCTTT.

This chain joins TRBV5-1 and TRBJ1-1; D unclear. The CDR3 is 14 residues long. Germline CDR1 SGHRS, CDR2 YFSETQ. Between the trimmed V and J ends, which lost 0 bases and 1 base, there was a span of 7 bases. This CDR3 is CASSLDLPNTEAFF. The CDR3 DNA reads as TGCGCCAGCAGCTTGGACTTACCGAACACTGAAGCTTTCTTT.

The chain has TRBV7-6 and TRBJ2-7; 7 bases map to TRBD2. Trimming took 5 bases from V and 0 from J; bases not matched to a gene: 13. The CDR3 has 17 residues. The germline V gene has CDR1 SGHVS and CDR2 FNYEAQ. CDR3 nucleotide sequence: TGTGCCAGCAGCCCTCGGTCTAGCGGAAAAAGCTCCTACGAGCAGTACTTC. Translation gives CASSPRSSGKSSYEQYF.

The rearrangement joins TRBV5-1 to TRBJ1-1; D is uncertain. Germline assignment: CDR1 SGHRS and CDR2 YFSETQ. CDR3 size: 13 residues. Trimming took off 4 bases at V and 4 bases at J, with 11 bases between the two ends. CDR3 in amino acids: CASSGNGGTEAFF. For the CDR3, the DNA is TGCGCCAGCAGCGGAAACGGAGGCACTGAAGCTTTCTTT.

This clone occurred once. This chain uses TRBV11-2 with TRBJ2-7, with 7 bases aligning to TRBD2. Germline V gene lookup returns CDR1 SGHAT and CDR2 FQNNGV. The CDR3 contains 16 residues. The junction had 13 bases not matched to a gene; V was cut back by 5 bases and J by 3 bases. The CDR3 DNA is TGTGCCAGCAGCCCGCTTGGGAGGGGTCGGGTCTACGAGCAGTACTTC. This translates into CASSPLGRGRVYEQYF.

This chain connects TRBV7-9 to TRBJ2-1; D tentatively reads TRBD1 or TRBD2 (6 bases each). CDR1 and CDR2 from the germline V gene are SEHNR and FQNEAQ (reference sequence). Trimming took off 1 base at V and 1 base at J, with 14 bases between the two ends. The CDR3 contains 17 residues. The CDR3 reads CASSLGSGGLSYNEQFF. The CDR3 DNA follows: TGTGCCAGCAGCTTAGGATCTGGGGGGCTGTCCTACAATGAGCAGTTCTTC.

The chain joins TRBV5-1 to TRBJ1-3; 7 positions match TRBD1. CDR1 SGHRS and CDR2 YFSETQ come from the germline V gene. The CDR3 has 14 residues. V lost 4 bases and J lost 4; bases outside the gene matches: 5. DNA of the CDR3: TGCGCCAGCAGCACCAAGGGACAGGGAAACACCATATATTTT. Protein product: CASSTKGQGNTIYF.

The rearrangement joins TRBV10-3 to TRBJ1-1; D not resolved. CDR3 size: 12 residues. CDR1 is ENHRY and CDR2 is SYGVKD in the germline V gene. Between the trimmed V and J ends, which lost 8 bases and 5 bases, there was a span of 12 bases. This chain's CDR3 is CAIGREGTEAFF. CDR3 bases: TGTGCCATCGGTCGAGAGGGTACTGAAGCTTTCTTT.

This clone came up a few times. CDR3 residues: CASSDTGELFF. CDR3 coding DNA: TGCGCCAGCAGTGACACCGGGGAGCTGTTTTTT. J is TRBJ2-2 and V is TRBV10-1; D not certain. From germline, CDR1 is WNHNN and CDR2 SYGVQD (reference sequence). Trimming pared 3 bases from V and 4 bases from J, leaving 0 bases between. The CDR3 contains 11 residues.

The rearrangement uses TRBV5-8 and TRBJ1-4; D may be TRBD1 (6 bases). V lost 0 bases and J 0 bases, leaving 6 bases between the germline ends. Germline CDR1 and CDR2: SGHTS and YDEGEE. The CDR3 covers 15 residues. In DNA form, the CDR3 reads TGTGCCAGCAGCTTGGGACAGGCAACTAATGAAAAACTGTTTTTT. Residues: CASSLGQATNEKLFF. The variable domain in full, completed from reference TRBV5-8 and TRBJ1-4, reads EAGVTQSPTHLIKTRGQQATLRCSPISGHTSVYWYQQALGLGLQFLLWYDEGEERNRGNFPPRFSGRQFPNYSSELNVNALELEDSALYLCASSLGQATNEKLFFGSGTQLSVL.